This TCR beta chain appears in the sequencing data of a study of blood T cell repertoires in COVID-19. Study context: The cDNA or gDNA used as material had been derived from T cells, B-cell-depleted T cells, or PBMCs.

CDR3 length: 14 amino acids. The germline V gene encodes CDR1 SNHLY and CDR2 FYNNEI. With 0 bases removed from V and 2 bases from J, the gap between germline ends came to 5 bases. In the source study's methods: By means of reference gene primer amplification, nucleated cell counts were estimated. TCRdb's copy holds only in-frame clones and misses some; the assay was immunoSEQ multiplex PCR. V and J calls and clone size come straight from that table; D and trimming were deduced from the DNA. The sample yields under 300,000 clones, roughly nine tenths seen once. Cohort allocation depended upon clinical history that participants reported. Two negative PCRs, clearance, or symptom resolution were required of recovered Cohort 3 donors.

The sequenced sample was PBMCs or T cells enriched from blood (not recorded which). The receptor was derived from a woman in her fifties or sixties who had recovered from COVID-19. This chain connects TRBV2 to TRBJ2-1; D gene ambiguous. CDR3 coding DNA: TGTGCCAGCAGTGAAGCGAGGACCTACAATGAGCAGTTCTTC. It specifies CASSEARTYNEQFF.